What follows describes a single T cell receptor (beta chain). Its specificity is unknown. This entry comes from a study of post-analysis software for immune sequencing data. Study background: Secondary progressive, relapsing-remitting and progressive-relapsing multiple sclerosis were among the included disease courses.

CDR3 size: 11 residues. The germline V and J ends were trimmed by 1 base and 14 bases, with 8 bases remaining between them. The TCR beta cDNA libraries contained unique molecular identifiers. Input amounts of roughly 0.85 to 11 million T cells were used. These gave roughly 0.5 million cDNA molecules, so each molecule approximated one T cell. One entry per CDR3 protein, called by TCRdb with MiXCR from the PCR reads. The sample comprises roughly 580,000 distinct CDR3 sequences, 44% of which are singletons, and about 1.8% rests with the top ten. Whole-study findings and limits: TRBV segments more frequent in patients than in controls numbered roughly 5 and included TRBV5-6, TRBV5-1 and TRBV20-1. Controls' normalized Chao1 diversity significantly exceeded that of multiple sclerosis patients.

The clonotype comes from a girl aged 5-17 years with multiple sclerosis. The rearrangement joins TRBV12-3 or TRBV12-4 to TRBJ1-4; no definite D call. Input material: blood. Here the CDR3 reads CASSLGGGLFF. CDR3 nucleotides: TGTGCCAGCAGTTTAGGTGGTGGTCTGTTTTTT.